These 23 T cell receptor beta chains share one sample of origin, sequenced in a study of cytomegalovirus exposure and HLA in healthy donors (dated by TCRdb to about 2017). Libraries were made using the immunoSEQ multiplex PCR assay. For the multiplex PCR, a mixture combining 60 forward primers for TCR Vbeta segments and 13 reverse primers for TCR Jbeta segments was used. In TCRdb, the immuneACCESS table is reduced to in-frame sequences with V and J assigned. These tables do not hold every clone; where another copy was compared, an unresolved V gene accounts for under half, and the others remain unexplained. The sample table lists 210,000 or so clones, just over 75% of them with a count of one. 0.63% of the sample goes to the ten largest clones. The specimen was PBMCs. All receptors come from a man aged 18 to 29 in good health and CMV-seronegative.

V is TRBV5-1 and J is TRBJ1-2; D gene unclear. The CDR3 covers 14 residues. Trimming removed 0 bases at V and 10 bases at J, with 16 bases between. The germline gives CDR1 SGHRS, CDR2 YFSETQ. The CDR3 nucleotides read TGCGCCAGCAGCTTGGGATTGGCTGATCGGGTCTACACCTTC. The encoded protein is CASSLGLADRVYTF. Variable domain in full (rest from reference TRBV5-1 and TRBJ1-2): KAGVTQTPRYLIKTRGQQVTLSCSPISGHRSVSWYQQTPGQGLQFLFEYFSETQRNKGNFPGRFSGRQFSNSRSEMNVSTLELGDSALYLCASSLGLADRVYTFGSGTRLTVV.

A single count supports this clone. The V and J genes are TRBV2 and TRBJ2-7; 9 positions agree with TRBD2. Germline lookup yields CDR1 SNHLY and CDR2 FYNNEI. This CDR3 region has 13 residues. With 5 bases clipped from V and 6 bases from J, the junction kept 5 bases outside the gene matches. The CDR3: CASSSLAGTEQYF. CDR3 nucleotide sequence: TGTGCCAGCAGTTCGCTAGCGGGAACCGAGCAGTACTTC.

The CDR3, as DNA: TGTGCCAGCAAGGACTCCTTTAGCGCTGAAGCTTTCTTT. It yields the protein CASKDSFSAEAFF. The chain carries TRBV7-9 and TRBJ1-1; D is unclear. This CDR3 comprises 13 residues. Germline-derived CDR1 and CDR2 are SEHNR and FQNEAQ (reference sequence). Trimming pared 7 bases from V and 6 bases from J, leaving 15 bases between. Full variable domain (missing parts from reference TRBV7-9 and TRBJ1-1): DTGVSQNPRHKITKRGQNVTFRCDPISEHNRLYWYRQTLGQGPEFLTYFQNEAQLEKSRLLSDRFSAERPKGSFSTLEIQRTEQGDSAMYLCASKDSFSAEAFFGQGTRLTVV.

The V and J genes are TRBV28 and TRBJ2-7; TRBD1 agrees at 9 bases. The CDR3 totals 13 residues. Looked up from germline, CDR1 is MDHEN and CDR2 is SYDVKM. V shed 7 bases and J 6 bases; nucleotides not matched to a gene: 7. The CDR3 loop reads CASKTGQGSEQYF. The CDR3 nucleotides read TGTGCCAGCAAAACGGGACAGGGTTCCGAGCAGTACTTC.

The V gene is TRBV10-3, the J gene TRBJ1-1; tentative D call: TRBD1 (5 bases). CDR1 is ENHRY and CDR2 is SYGVKD in the germline V gene. V gave up 6 bases and J gave up 11 bases, with 13 bases separating them. This CDR3 comprises 11 residues. In DNA, the CDR3 is TGTGCCATCAGCGGCGGGGACTCTGCTTTCTTT. Protein product: CAISGGDSAFF.

The chain links TRBV5-8 to TRBJ2-7; D might be TRBD1 (6 bases). The CDR3 contains 13 residues. V was cut by 6 bases and J by 2 bases, with 12 bases left in between. Germline V gives CDR1 SGHTS, CDR2 YDEGEE. The CDR3 region is CASTHRVAYEQYF. CDR3 DNA: TGTGCCAGCACCCACAGGGTGGCCTACGAGCAGTACTTC.

This clone was seen once. The chain couples TRBV29-1 to TRBJ1-2; a possible D gene is TRBD1 (6 bases). This CDR3 contains 13 residues. Germline CDR1 and CDR2: SQVTM and ANQGSEA. Trimming cost V 3 bases and J 8 bases, with 16 bases left between them. The DNA of the CDR3 is TGCAGCGTTGAGATTGGGACAAGTATAGGCTACACCTTC. Translating it yields CSVEIGTSIGYTF.

The V gene is TRBV9, the J gene TRBJ1-2, with D perhaps TRBD1 (6 bases). Trimming took off 4 bases at V and 6 bases at J, with 19 bases between the two ends. This CDR3 contains 15 residues. Germline loops: CDR1 SGDLS, CDR2 YYNGEE. The CDR3 DNA reads TGTGCCAGCAGCCGTATAGCCCCAGGGGACCATGGCTACACCTTC. It encodes CASSRIAPGDHGYTF.

V usage is TRBV5-1 and J usage is TRBJ1-4, with TRBD1 matching 7 bases. The CDR3 extends over 15 amino acids. The germline gives CDR1 SGHRS, CDR2 YFSETQ. Trimming at V came to 4 bases and at J to 4 bases, leaving 7 bases not matched to a gene. This chain's CDR3 is CASSPGTASNEKLFF. The CDR3, as DNA: TGCGCCAGCAGCCCCGGGACAGCAAGTAATGAAAAACTGTTTTTT.

The genes are TRBV10-1 and TRBJ2-7, with 10 nucleotides matching TRBD2. This CDR3 contains 15 residues. Germline V lookup: CDR1 WNHNN, CDR2 SYGVQD (reference sequence). J was trimmed by 6 bases and V by 3 bases; bases with no gene match: 8. Written as DNA, the CDR3 is TGCGCCAGCAGTGACAGCCTAGCGGGAGTGGGCGAGCAGTACTTC. Protein: CASSDSLAGVGEQYF.

The chain has TRBV7-8 and TRBJ2-1; 10 nucleotides align to TRBD1. J gave up 5 bases and V 3 bases, and 1 base lay outside the gene matches. This CDR3 is built from 14 residues. The germline gives CDR1 SGHVS, CDR2 FQNEAQ. CDR3 sequence reads: CASSFGTGDNEQFF. CDR3 nucleotide sequence: TGTGCCAGCAGCTTTGGGACAGGGGACAATGAGCAGTTCTTC.

The chain has TRBV27 and TRBJ2-2; possibly TRBD1 for D (5 bases). Trimming removed 4 bases from V and 3 bases from J, with 12 bases in between. This CDR3 comprises 15 residues. CDR1 and CDR2 from the germline V gene are MNHEY and SMNVEV (reference sequence). The CDR3 here is CASSSLQVYTGELFF. As DNA, the CDR3 is TGTGCCAGCAGTTCCCTACAGGTTTACACCGGGGAGCTGTTTTTT.

The chain links TRBV5-6 to TRBJ2-1, with D possibly matching TRBD2 (6 bases). Germline V gene sequence: CDR1 SGHDT, CDR2 YYEEEE. The CDR3 loop spans 15 amino acids. V was pared by 2 bases and J by 1 base, with 10 bases between. DNA of the CDR3: TGTGCCAGCAGCTTACGCGGGATTTCCTACAATGAGCAGTTCTTC. Amino acid sequence: CASSLRGISYNEQFF. Based on the CDR3 plus reference TRBV5-6 and TRBJ2-1, the full variable domain is DAGVTQSPTHLIKTRGQQVTLRCSPKSGHDTVSWYQQALGQGPQFIFQYYEEEERQRGNFPDRFSGHQFPNYSSELNVNALLLGDSALYLCASSLRGISYNEQFFGPGTRLTVL.

The chain combines TRBV27 with TRBJ2-1; TRBD2 matches at 11 bases. The CDR3 spans 18 residues. Losses at the gene ends were 5 bases for V and 0 bases for J; bases not matched to a gene: 9. Per germline, CDR1 MNHEY and CDR2 SMNVEV (reference sequence). CDR3 DNA: TGTGCCAGCAGTCCCCATAGCGGGAGGGGTAGCTCCTACAATGAGCAGTTCTTC. Its translation: CASSPHSGRGSSYNEQFF.

For the CDR3, the DNA is TGTGCCATCCAGGAGGACTACGAGCAGTACTTC. Amino acids: CAIQEDYEQYF. J is TRBJ2-7 and V is TRBV10-3, with a tentative D call TRBD2 (5 bases). Germline CDR1 and CDR2: ENHRY and SYGVKD. Deletions cut 8 bases from V and 3 bases from J, with 8 bases between. The CDR3 runs 11 residues.

This sequence joins TRBV11-3 and TRBJ2-1, with 10 bases that match TRBD1. The CDR3 has 15 amino acids. Germline assignment: CDR1 SGHNT and CDR2 YENEEA. The V gene end was trimmed by 4 bases and the J gene end by 6 bases; junction bases not matched to a gene: 6. This CDR3 reads CASSSGQGMGNEQFF. The DNA for the CDR3 is TGTGCCAGCAGCTCGGGACAGGGGATGGGCAATGAGCAGTTCTTC.

The chain couples TRBV6-6 to TRBJ2-7, with 9 bases matching TRBD2. The CDR3 has 16 amino acids. The junction had 11 bases not matched to a gene; V was cut back by 6 bases and J by 2 bases. Germline loops: CDR1 MNHNY, CDR2 SVGAGI (reference sequence). CDR3 protein: CASSAELAGRAYEQYF. CDR3 bases: TGTGCCAGCAGCGCGGAGCTAGCGGGAAGGGCCTACGAGCAGTACTTC.

V usage is TRBV11-2 and J usage is TRBJ1-4; 7 bases fit TRBD1. The length of the CDR3 is 15 residues. CDR1 and CDR2 from the germline V gene are SGHAT and FQNNGV. V lost 6 bases to trimming and J lost 5 bases; unmatched junction nucleotides: 9. The CDR3 region is CASRGVGQRNEKLFF. DNA for the CDR3: TGTGCCAGCAGGGGGGTGGGACAGCGAAATGAAAAACTGTTTTTT.

The chain links TRBV18 to TRBJ1-1; 7 nucleotides line up with TRBD1. Germline CDR1 reads KGHSH; CDR2 reads LQKENI. This CDR3 is built from 14 residues. The ends lost 5 bases at V and 5 bases at J; junction bases unmatched: 8. The CDR3 DNA reads as TGTGCCAGCTCAGTCGACAGGGCGAGGACTGAAGCTTTCTTT. Translating gives CASSVDRARTEAFF.

The gene calls are TRBV28 and TRBJ2-3; 13 nucleotides line up with TRBD2. Germline V CDR1 and CDR2: MDHEN, SYDVKM. With 5 bases clipped from V and 5 bases from J, the junction kept 10 bases outside the gene matches. This CDR3 has 17 amino acids. CDR3 bases: TGTGCCAGCAGTGCAAGGACTAGCGGGAGTGAATTAGATACGCAGTATTTT. It yields the protein CASSARTSGSELDTQYF.

This chain links TRBV19 with TRBJ2-2; 7 bases are a match to TRBD1. Per the germline V gene, CDR1 is LNHDA and CDR2 is SQIVND (reference sequence). V dropped 3 bases and J dropped 4; count of bases not matched to a gene: 8. CDR3 length equals 16 residues. The CDR3 DNA reads as TGTGCCAGTAGTATCATCCAGGGGGTGGGCACCGGGGAGCTGTTTTTT. Protein: CASSIIQGVGTGELFF.

V gene TRBV7-3 combines with J gene TRBJ1-1; D possibly corresponds to TRBD1 (5 bases). Germline-derived CDR1 and CDR2 are SGHTA and FQGTGA. Between the trimmed V and J ends, which lost 5 bases and 4 bases, there was a span of 23 bases. This CDR3 spans 17 amino acids. CDR3 nucleotide sequence: TGTGCCAGCAGCCTAGCTCCAGGGAGGCGGAGTAGCACTGAAGCTTTCTTT. The encoded protein is CASSLAPGRRSSTEAFF. Full variable domain (rest looked up from reference TRBV7-3 and TRBJ1-1): GAGVSQTPSNKVTEKGKYVELRCDPISGHTALYWYRQSLGQGPEFLIYFQGTGAADDSGLPNDRFFAVRPEGSVSTLKIQRTERGDSAVYLCASSLAPGRRSSTEAFFGQGTRLTVV.

This clone turned up a few times. V gene TRBV4-1 combines with J gene TRBJ2-7, with TRBD2 identical over 8 bases. Germline trimming cut 3 bases from V and 2 bases from J; bases unmatched to any gene: 9. CDR1 is MGHRA and CDR2 is YSYEKL in the germline V gene. The CDR3 has 16 amino acids. The CDR3 sequence is CASSQTPGGVAYEQYF. CDR3 nucleotide sequence: TGCGCCAGCAGCCAGACGCCGGGGGGGGTAGCCTACGAGCAGTACTTC.